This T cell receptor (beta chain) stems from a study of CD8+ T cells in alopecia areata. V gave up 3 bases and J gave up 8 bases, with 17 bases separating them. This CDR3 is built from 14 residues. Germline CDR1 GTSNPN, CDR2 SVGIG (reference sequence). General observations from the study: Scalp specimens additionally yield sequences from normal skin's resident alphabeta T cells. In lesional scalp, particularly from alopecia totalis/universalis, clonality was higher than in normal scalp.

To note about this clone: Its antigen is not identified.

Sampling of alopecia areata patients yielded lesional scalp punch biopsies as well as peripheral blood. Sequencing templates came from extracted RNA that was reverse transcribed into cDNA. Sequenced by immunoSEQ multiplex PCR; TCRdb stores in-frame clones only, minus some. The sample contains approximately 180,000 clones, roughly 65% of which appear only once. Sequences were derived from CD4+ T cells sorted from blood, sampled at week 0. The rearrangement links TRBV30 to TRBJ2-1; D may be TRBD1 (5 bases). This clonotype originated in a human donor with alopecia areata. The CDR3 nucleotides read TGTGCCTGGAGGTTGCCAGGGATGTTGGATGAGCAGTTCTTC. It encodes CAWRLPGMLDEQFF.